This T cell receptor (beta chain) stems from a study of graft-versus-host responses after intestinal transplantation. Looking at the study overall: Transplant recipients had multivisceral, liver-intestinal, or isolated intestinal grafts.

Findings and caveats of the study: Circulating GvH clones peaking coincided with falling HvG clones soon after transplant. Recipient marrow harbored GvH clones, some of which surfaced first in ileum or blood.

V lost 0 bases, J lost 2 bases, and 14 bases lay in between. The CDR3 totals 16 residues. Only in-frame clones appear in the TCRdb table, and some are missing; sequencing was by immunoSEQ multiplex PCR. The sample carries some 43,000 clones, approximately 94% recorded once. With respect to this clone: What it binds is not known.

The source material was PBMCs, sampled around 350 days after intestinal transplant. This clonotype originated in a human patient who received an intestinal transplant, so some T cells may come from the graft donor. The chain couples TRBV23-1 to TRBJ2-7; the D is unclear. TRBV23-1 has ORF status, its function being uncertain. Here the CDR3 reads CASSQSNGDVAYEQYF. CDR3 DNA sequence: TGCGCCAGCAGTCAATCGAATGGGGATGTAGCCTACGAGCAGTACTTC.